This TCR beta chain was recovered during a study of OX40 agonist ivuxolimab in advanced cancers. Study information: Three patients, one with hepatocellular carcinoma and two with cutaneous melanoma, responded partially. Points from the study as a whole: Clonal expansion from baseline to week 6 occurred in both CD4+ and CD8+ T cells. Among expanded peripheral T cells, antigen specificity went undetermined.

Assay used: immunoSEQ multiplex PCR; TCRdb lists only in-frame clones, some missing. The profile shows 50,000 to 65,000 clones, approximately 88% of them singletons. Per the germline V gene, CDR1 is MNHNS and CDR2 is SASEGT. The CDR3 covers 15 residues. The ends lost 4 bases at V and 5 bases at J; junction bases unmatched: 9. About this clone itself: Its antigen remains unidentified.

The specimen comprised CD4+ or CD8+ T cells sorted from blood, sampled in a trial of the OX40 agonist ivuxolimab. The chain couples TRBV6-1 to TRBJ2-7; 9 bases agree with TRBD1. This receptor was obtained from an adult with an advanced solid tumor such as melanoma, head and neck, liver or kidney cancer. In nucleotides, the CDR3 is TGTGCCAGCAGTGGGAGAGGGACAGGGTCCCACGAGCAGTACTTC. Translating gives CASSGRGTGSHEQYF.